This TCR beta chain appears in the sequencing data of a study of blood T cell repertoires in COVID-19. Study as a whole: From the United States, Italy and Spain came samples of acute and convalescent COVID-19. PBMCs, B-cell-depleted T cells, or T cells provided the cDNA or gDNA that made up the material.

This clone was counted once. The protocol was immunoSEQ multiplex PCR, while the TCRdb copy is restricted to in-frame clones and leaves out a portion. The sample lists under 300,000 clones, approximately 90% seen once, with 8% to 10% in the top ten. J gave up 7 bases and V 1 base, and 12 bases lay outside the gene matches. Germline CDR1 SGHAT, CDR2 FQNNGV. This CDR3 has 16 residues. Membership in each cohort depended on participant-reported clinical history. Sequencing was carried out using PBMCs or T cells enriched from blood (not recorded which). The chain employs TRBV11-2 and TRBJ2-7; 8 bases agree with TRBD2. This TCR was sampled from a man aged 40-55 years who had recovered from COVID-19. In DNA form, the CDR3 reads TGTGCCAGCAGCTTAGTCTTGGTGGCGGGAGGTCGGGAGCAGTACTTC. It translates to CASSLVLVAGGREQYF.